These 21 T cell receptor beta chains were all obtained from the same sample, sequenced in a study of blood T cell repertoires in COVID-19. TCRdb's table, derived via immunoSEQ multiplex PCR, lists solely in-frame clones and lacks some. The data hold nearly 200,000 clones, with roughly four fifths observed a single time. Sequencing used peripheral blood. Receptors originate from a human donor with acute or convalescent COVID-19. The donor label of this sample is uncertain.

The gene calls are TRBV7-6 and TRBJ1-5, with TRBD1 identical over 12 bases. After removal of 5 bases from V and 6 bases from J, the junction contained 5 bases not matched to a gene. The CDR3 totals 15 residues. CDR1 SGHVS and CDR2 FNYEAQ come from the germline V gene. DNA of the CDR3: TGTGCCAGCAGCCAAGGGACAGGGGGCAGTCAGCCCCAGCATTTT. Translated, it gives CASSQGTGGSQPQHF.

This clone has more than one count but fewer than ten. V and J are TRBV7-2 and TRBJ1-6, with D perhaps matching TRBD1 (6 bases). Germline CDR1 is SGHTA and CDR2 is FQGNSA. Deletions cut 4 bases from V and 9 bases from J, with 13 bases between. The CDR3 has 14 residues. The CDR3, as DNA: TGTGCCAGCAGCTACGGGGGGCCGGGTTCACCCCTCCACTTT. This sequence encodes CASSYGGPGSPLHF.

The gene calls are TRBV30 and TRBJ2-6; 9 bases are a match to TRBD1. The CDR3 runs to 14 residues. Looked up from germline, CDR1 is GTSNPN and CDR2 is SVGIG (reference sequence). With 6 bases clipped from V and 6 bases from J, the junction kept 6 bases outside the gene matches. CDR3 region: CACLQGAEANVLTF. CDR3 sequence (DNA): TGTGCCTGCTTACAGGGGGCGGAGGCCAACGTCCTGACTTTC.

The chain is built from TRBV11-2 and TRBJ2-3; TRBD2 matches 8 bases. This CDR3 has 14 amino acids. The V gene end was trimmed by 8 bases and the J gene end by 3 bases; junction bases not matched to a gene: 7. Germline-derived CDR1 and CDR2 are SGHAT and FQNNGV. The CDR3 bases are TGTGCCAGCGGGACTAGTTGGGCGACAGATACGCAGTATTTT. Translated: CASGTSWATDTQYF.

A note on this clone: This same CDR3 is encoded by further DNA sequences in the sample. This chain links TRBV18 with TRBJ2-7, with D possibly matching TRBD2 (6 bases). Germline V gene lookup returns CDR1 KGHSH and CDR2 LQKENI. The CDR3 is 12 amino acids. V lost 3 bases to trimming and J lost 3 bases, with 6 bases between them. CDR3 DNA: TGTGCCAGCTCACCGGGACTCTACGAGCAGTACTTC. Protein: CASSPGLYEQYF.

The CDR3 DNA reads as TGTGCCAGTAGTAGTTTAACAGGTCTCTATGGCTACACCTTC. Residues: CASSSLTGLYGYTF. This chain joins TRBV19 and TRBJ1-2; D is perhaps TRBD1 (5 bases). This CDR3 has 14 residues. Trimming pared 4 bases from V and 4 bases from J, leaving 13 bases between. Germline V gives CDR1 LNHDA, CDR2 SQIVND (reference sequence).

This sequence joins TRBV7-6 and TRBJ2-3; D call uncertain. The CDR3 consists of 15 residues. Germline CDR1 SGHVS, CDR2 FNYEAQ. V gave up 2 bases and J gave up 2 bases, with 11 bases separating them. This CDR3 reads CASSLQQTFTDTQYF. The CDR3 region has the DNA TGTGCCAGCAGCTTACAACAGACCTTCACAGATACGCAGTATTTT.

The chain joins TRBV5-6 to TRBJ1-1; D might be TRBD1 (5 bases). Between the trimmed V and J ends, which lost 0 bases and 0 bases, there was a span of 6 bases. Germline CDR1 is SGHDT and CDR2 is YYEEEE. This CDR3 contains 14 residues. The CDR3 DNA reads TGTGCCAGCAGCTTGGAGGGGATGAACACTGAAGCTTTCTTT. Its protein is CASSLEGMNTEAFF. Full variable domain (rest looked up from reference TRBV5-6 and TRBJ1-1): DAGVTQSPTHLIKTRGQQVTLRCSPKSGHDTVSWYQQALGQGPQFIFQYYEEEERQRGNFPDRFSGHQFPNYSSELNVNALLLGDSALYLCASSLEGMNTEAFFGQGTRLTVV.

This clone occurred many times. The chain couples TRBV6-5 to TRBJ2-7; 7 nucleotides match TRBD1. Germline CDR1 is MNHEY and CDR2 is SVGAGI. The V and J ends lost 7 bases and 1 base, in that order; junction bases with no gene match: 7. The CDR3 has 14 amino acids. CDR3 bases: TGTGCCAGCACACGGCAACAGGGGTCCTACGAGCAGTACTTC. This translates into CASTRQQGSYEQYF.

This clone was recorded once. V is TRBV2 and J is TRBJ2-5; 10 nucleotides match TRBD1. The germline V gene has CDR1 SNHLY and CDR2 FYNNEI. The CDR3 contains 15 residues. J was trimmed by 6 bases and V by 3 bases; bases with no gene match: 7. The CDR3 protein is CASSDFGTGAQTQYF. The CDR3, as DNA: TGTGCCAGCAGTGATTTTGGGACAGGGGCACAGACCCAGTACTTC. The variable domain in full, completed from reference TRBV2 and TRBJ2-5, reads EPEVTQTPSHQVTQMGQEVILRCVPISNHLYFYWYRQILGQKVEFLVSFYNNEISEKSEIFDDQFSVERPDGSNFTLKIRSTKLEDSAMYFCASSDFGTGAQTQYFGPGTRLLVL.

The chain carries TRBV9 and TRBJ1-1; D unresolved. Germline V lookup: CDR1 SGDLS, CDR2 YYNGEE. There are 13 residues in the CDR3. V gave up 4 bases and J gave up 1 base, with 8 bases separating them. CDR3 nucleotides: TGTGCCAGCAGCCCTACAGCGAACACTGAAGCTTTCTTT. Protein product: CASSPTANTEAFF.

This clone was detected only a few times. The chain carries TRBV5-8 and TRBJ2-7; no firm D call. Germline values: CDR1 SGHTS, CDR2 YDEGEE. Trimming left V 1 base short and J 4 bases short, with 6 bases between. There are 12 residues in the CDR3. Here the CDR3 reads CASSLQAYEQYF. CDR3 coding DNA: TGTGCCAGCAGCTTGCAGGCGTACGAGCAGTACTTC. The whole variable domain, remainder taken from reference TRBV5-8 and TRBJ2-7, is EAGVTQSPTHLIKTRGQQATLRCSPISGHTSVYWYQQALGLGLQFLLWYDEGEERNRGNFPPRFSGRQFPNYSSELNVNALELEDSALYLCASSLQAYEQYFGPGTRLTVT.

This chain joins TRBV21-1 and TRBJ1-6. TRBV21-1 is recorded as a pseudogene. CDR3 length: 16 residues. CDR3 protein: CASSLLREGGYSPLHF. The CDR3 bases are TGTGCCAGCAGCCTTTTGAGGGAGGGGGGTTATTCACCCCTCCACTTT.

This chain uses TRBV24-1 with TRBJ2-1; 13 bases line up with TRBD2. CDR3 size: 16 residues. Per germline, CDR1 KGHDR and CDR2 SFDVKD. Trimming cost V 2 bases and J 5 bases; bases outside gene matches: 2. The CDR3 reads CATSDSGTSGNNEQFF. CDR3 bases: TGTGCCACCAGTGATTCCGGGACTAGCGGGAACAATGAGCAGTTCTTC.

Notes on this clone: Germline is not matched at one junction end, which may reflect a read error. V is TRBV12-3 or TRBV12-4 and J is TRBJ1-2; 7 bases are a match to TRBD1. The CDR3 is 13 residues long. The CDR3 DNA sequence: TGTGCCAACAGTCCAGGGACAGTCTATGGCTACACCTTC. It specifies CANSPGTVYGYTF.

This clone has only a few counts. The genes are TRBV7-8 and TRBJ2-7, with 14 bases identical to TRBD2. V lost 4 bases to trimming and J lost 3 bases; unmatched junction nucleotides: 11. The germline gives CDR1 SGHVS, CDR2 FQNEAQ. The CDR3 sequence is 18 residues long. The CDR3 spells CASSSFPGLAGVNYEQYF. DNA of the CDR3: TGTGCCAGCAGCTCTTTCCCGGGACTAGCGGGAGTAAACTACGAGCAGTACTTC.

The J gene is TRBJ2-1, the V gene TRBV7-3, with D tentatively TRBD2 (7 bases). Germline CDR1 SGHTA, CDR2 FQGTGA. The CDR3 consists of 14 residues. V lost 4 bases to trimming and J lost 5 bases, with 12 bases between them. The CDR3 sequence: CASSYGGADNEQFF. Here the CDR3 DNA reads TGTGCCAGCAGCTATGGGGGGGCCGACAATGAGCAGTTCTTC.

The CDR3 protein is CASSFSRRGRYNEQFF. CDR3 bases: TGTGCCAGCAGTTTTAGTAGGCGGGGACGCTACAATGAGCAGTTCTTC. The genes are TRBV28 and TRBJ2-1, with a tentative D call TRBD2 (6 bases). The CDR3 extends over 16 amino acids. V lost 3 bases and J 3 bases, leaving 15 bases between the germline ends. Per germline, CDR1 MDHEN and CDR2 SYDVKM.

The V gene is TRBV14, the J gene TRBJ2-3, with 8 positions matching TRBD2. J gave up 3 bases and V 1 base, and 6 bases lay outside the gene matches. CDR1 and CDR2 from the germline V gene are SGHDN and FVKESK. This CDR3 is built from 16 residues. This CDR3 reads CASSQVGRALTDTQYF. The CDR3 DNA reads TGTGCCAGCAGCCAAGTCGGGAGGGCCTTAACAGATACGCAGTATTTT.

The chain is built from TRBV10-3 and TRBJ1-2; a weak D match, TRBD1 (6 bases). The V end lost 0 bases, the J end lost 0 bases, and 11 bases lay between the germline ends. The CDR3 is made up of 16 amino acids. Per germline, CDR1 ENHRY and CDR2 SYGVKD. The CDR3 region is CAISESGQYSNYGYTF. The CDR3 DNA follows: TGTGCCATCAGTGAGTCTGGACAGTATTCTAACTATGGCTACACCTTC.

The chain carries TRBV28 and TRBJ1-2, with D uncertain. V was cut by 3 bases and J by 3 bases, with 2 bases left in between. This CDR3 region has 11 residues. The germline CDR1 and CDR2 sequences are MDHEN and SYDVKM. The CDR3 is CASSFDYGYTF. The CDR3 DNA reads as TGTGCCAGCAGTTTCGACTATGGCTACACCTTC.